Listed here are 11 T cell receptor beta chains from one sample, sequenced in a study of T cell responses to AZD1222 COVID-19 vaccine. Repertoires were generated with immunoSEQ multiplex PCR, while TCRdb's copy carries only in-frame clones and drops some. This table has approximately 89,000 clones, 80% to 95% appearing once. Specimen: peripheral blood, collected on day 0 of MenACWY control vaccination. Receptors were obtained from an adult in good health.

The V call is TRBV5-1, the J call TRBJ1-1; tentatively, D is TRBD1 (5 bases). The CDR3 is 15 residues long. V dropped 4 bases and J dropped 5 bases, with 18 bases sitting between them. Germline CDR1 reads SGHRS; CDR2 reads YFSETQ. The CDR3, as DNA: TGCGCCAGCAGCCCGGGGACCTCGGCGGGGACTGAAGCTTTCTTT. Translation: CASSPGTSAGTEAFF.

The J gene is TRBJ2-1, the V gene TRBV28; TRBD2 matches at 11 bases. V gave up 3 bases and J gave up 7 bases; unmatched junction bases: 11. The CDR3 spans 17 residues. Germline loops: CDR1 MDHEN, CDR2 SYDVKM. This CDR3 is CASSFPKTSGSWNEQFF. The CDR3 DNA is TGTGCCAGCAGTTTCCCCAAAACTAGCGGGAGTTGGAATGAGCAGTTCTTC.

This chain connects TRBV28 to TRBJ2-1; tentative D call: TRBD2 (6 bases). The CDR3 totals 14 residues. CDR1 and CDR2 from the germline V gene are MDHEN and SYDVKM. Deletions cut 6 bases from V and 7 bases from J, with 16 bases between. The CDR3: CASRTPQGGNEQFF. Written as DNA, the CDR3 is TGTGCCAGCAGGACCCCCCAGGGAGGAAATGAGCAGTTCTTC.

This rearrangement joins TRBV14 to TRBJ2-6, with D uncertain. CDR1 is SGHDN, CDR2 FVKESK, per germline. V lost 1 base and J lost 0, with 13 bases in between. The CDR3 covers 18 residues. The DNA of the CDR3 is TGTGCCAGCAGCCAAGTACCAGTCGTGTCCTCTGGGGCCAACGTCCTGACTTTC. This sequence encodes CASSQVPVVSSGANVLTF.

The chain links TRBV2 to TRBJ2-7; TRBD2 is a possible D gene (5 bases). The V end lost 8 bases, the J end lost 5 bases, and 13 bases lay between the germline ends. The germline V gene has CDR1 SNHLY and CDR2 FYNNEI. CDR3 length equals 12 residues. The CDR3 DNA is TGTGCCAGCCAGAGGGAGTCAGACGAGCAGTACTTC. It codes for CASQRESDEQYF.

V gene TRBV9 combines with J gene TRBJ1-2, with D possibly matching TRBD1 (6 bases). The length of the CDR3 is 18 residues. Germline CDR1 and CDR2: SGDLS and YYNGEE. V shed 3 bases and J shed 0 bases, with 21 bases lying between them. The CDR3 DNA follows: TGTGCCAGCAGCGGAACTAAGACAGGAAGCGGGACTAACTATGGCTACACCTTC. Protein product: CASSGTKTGSGTNYGYTF.

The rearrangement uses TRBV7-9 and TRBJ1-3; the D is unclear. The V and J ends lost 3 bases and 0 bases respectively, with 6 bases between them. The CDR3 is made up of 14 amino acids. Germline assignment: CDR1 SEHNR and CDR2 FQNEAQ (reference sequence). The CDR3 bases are TGTGCCAGCAGCTTTGGAGCCTCTGGAAACACCATATATTTT. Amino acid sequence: CASSFGASGNTIYF.

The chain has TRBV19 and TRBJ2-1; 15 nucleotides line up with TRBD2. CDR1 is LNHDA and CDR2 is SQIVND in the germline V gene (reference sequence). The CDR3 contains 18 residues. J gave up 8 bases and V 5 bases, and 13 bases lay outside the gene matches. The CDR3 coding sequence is TGTGCCAGTAGTGCCTCTCATCGGACTAGCGGGAGGGTGTATGAGCAGTTCTTC. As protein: CASSASHRTSGRVYEQFF.

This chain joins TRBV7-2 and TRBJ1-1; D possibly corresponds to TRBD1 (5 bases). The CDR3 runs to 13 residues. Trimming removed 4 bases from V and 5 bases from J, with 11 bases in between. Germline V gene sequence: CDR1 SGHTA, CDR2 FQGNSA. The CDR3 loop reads CASSSQGDTEAFF. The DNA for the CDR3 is TGTGCCAGCAGCTCCCAGGGAGATACTGAAGCTTTCTTT.

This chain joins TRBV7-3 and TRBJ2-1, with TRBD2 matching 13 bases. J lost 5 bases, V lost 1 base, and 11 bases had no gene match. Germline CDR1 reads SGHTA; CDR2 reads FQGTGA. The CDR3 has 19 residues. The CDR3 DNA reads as TGTGCCAGCAGCTTAAGGCCGCCGTCCGGGACTAGCGGGAACAATGAGCAGTTCTTC. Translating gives CASSLRPPSGTSGNNEQFF. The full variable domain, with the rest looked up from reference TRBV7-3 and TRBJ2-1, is GAGVSQTPSNKVTEKGKYVELRCDPISGHTALYWYRQSLGQGPEFLIYFQGTGAADDSGLPNDRFFAVRPEGSVSTLKIQRTERGDSAVYLCASSLRPPSGTSGNNEQFFGPGTRLTVL.

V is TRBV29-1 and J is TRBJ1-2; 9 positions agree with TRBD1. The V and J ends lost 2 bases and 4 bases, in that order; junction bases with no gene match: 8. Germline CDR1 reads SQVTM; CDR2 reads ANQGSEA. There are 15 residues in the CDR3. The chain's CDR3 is CSVEPGTGSLYGYTF. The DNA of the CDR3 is TGCAGCGTTGAACCCGGGACAGGGTCTCTCTATGGCTACACCTTC.